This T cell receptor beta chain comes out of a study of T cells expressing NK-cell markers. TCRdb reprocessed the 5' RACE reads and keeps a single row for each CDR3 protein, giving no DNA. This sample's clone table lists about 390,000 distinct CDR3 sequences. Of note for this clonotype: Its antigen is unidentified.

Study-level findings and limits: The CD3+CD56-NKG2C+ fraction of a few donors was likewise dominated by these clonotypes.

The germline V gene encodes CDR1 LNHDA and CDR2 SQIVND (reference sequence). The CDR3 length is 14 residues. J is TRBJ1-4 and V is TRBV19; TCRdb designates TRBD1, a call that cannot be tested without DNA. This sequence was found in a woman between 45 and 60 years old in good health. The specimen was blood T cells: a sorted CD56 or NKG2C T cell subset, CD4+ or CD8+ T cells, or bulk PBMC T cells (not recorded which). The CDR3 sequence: CASFENRIRRKLFF.